This TCR beta chain was captured in a study of cytomegalovirus exposure and HLA in healthy donors. Study outcomes and limitations: Differences between HLA loci emerged in a later analysis of TCR association rates, with DRB1 most and HLA-C fewest. A list of approximately 160 TCR beta chains associated with cytomegalovirus was given. A later analysis showed HLA-associated TCR beta chains outstripping equally common others in clonal expansion. An ancestry cluster, one associated with Asian ancestry, reportedly showed fewer N-insertions than the approximately 670-donor mean in a later analysis.

The study ran its PCR with 60 Vbeta and 13 Jbeta primers. Sequencing was performed with immunoSEQ multiplex PCR; in TCRdb, only in-frame clones are kept and a portion is missing. The sample lists about 98,000 clones, roughly 76% occurring once. As to this clone: Its antigen is currently unknown. One junction end does not reproduce the germline sequence, and a read error may be involved.

This CDR3 has 13 amino acids. Germline CDR1 is SEHNR and CDR2 is FQNEAQ (reference sequence). The clonotype comes from a human donor in good health. The sequenced sample consisted of PBMCs. The rearrangement links TRBV7-9 to TRBJ1-1; possible D gene TRBD1, 5 bases. The CDR3 sequence: CSSSLVFPQAAFF. CDR3 coding DNA: TGTTCCAGCAGCTTAGTGTTTCCACAGGCAGCTTTCTTT.